The clone carrying this T cell receptor (beta chain) came up a few times. Its cognate antigen is unknown. The record originates from a study of fetal regulatory T cell absence and autoimmunity. Overall study findings and caveats: Oligoclonal TCR enrichment in pancreas over cord blood reached over 80-fold for some clones. In IPEX syndrome, oligoclonal enrichment was read as supporting prenatal antigen-driven autoimmunity in the pancreas.

Germline CDR1 DFQATT, CDR2 SNEGSKA (reference sequence). This CDR3 is built from 11 residues. Clones were sequenced by immunoSEQ multiplex PCR, and TCRdb holds only the in-frame ones, with some missing. In the table there are about 95,000 clones, about two thirds of which are singletons. The chain is built from TRBV20-1 and TRBJ1-1; D is ambiguous. The clonotype originates from a male donor with IPEX syndrome. The sample was pancreas tissue. CDR3 in DNA: TGCAGACCTGGGCGGAACACTGAAGCTTTCTTT. The encoded protein is CRPGRNTEAFF.